The rows below give T cell receptor beta chains drawn from one sample of a study of blood T cell repertoires in COVID-19. Using immunoSEQ multiplex PCR, the repertoire was profiled, and TCRdb retains in-frame clones only, with some absent. The sample yields 60,000 or so clones, about four fifths seen once. Sequencing was carried out using peripheral blood. These receptors originate from a woman older than 75 with acute or convalescent COVID-19. Each CDR3 is given with its conserved first and last residue. D genes are given only for firm matches. Clone size is shown for a subset of rows, as once, few, many or a class of expanded clone.

v_gene,abundance,d_gene,j_gene,CDR3aa,CDR3nt
TRBV5-1,NA,NA,TRBJ2-2,CASSLDTNTGELFF,TGCGCCAGCAGCTTGGACACGAACACCGGGGAGCTGTTTTTT
TRBV6-5,NA,TRBD1,TRBJ2-5,CASKGTGLYQETQYF,TGTGCCAGCAAGGGGACAGGGCTCTACCAAGAGACCCAGTACTTC
TRBV13,NA,TRBD2,TRBJ2-1,CASSFWLAGDEQFF,TGTGCCAGCAGCTTTTGGCTAGCGGGAGACGAGCAGTTCTTC
TRBV7-9,few,NA,TRBJ2-2,CASSYYDGTNTGELFF,TGTGCCAGCAGCTACTACGACGGAACAAACACCGGGGAGCTGTTTTTT
TRBV19,few,NA,TRBJ1-6,CASSPRQRFSPLHF,TGTGCCAGTAGTCCACGACAGCGCTTTTCACCCCTCCACTTT
TRBV7-3,NA,NA,TRBJ2-1,CASSLGGDEQFF,TGTGCCAGCAGCTTAGGGGGCGATGAGCAGTTCTTC
TRBV25-1,NA,TRBD1,TRBJ1-2,CASSDRGTGPGYTF,TGTGCCAGCAGTGACCGAGGGACAGGGCCTGGCTACACCTTC
TRBV6-5,NA,NA,TRBJ2-3,CASRREGVGTDTQYF,TGTGCCAGCAGGCGGGAAGGGGTTGGGACAGATACGCAGTATTTT
TRBV27,NA,NA,TRBJ2-5,CASSLRPTELQETQYF,TGTGCCAGCAGTTTAAGGCCCACAGAATTACAAGAGACCCAGTACTTC
TRBV11-2,NA,NA,TRBJ2-3,CASRSGPQGDTQYF,TGTGCCAGCCGGTCCGGGCCCCAGGGAGATACGCAGTATTTT
TRBV30,NA,NA,TRBJ1-5,CAWNHGGNQPQHF,TGTGCCTGGAACCACGGGGGGAACCAGCCCCAGCATTTT
TRBV30,NA,TRBD2,TRBJ2-3,CAWTSGGAFTDTQYF,TGTGCCTGGACTAGCGGGGGGGCCTTCACAGATACGCAGTATTTT
TRBV7-2,NA,TRBD2,TRBJ2-7,CASSPFRGLAGGPSEQYF,TGTGCCAGCAGCCCGTTCCGGGGACTAGCGGGGGGGCCGTCCGAGCAGTACTTC
TRBV6-1,NA,TRBD1,TRBJ1-1,CASSEFARGTEAFF,TGTGCCAGCAGTGAGTTCGCCAGGGGGACTGAAGCTTTCTTT
TRBV10-1,NA,TRBD1,TRBJ2-3,CASSADRERTDTQYF,TGCGCCAGCAGCGCTGACAGGGAGCGCACAGATACGCAGTATTTT
TRBV29-1,NA,TRBD1,TRBJ1-4,CSCQRNQGADEKLFF,TGCAGCTGTCAAAGGAACCAGGGGGCTGATGAAAAACTGTTTTTT
TRBV1,NA,NA,TRBJ2-5,CTSSHSSGGQETQYF,TGCACCAGCAGCCATTCCAGCGGGGGACAAGAGACCCAGTACTTC
TRBV27,NA,TRBD2,TRBJ2-3,CASSLPPLAGGTDTQYF,TGTGCCAGCAGTTTACCTCCGCTAGCGGGAGGCACAGATACGCAGTATTTT
TRBV14,NA,TRBD2,TRBJ2-7,CASSLGLADEQYF,TGTGCCAGCAGCCTGGGACTAGCGGACGAGCAGTACTTC
TRBV6-2/TRBV6-3,NA,TRBD2,TRBJ2-5,CASSYVGGGPGRETQYF,TGTGCCAGCAGTTACGTCGGCGGGGGGCCCGGTAGGGAGACCCAGTACTTC